This entry features one TCR beta chain sequence. Original processing notes: Reference gene primer amplification yielded estimated nucleated cell counts. Assay used: immunoSEQ multiplex PCR; TCRdb lists only in-frame clones, some missing. From that table come the V and J calls and clone size; the DNA was used to work out D and trimming. The sample holds about 47,000 clones, about 63% seen once. The data belong to a study of blood T cell repertoires in COVID-19. Study information: From T cells, B-cell-depleted T cells, or PBMCs came the material, which was cDNA or gDNA.

Trimming at V came to 4 bases and at J to 4 bases, leaving 5 bases not matched to a gene. Germline V lookup: CDR1 SGHDT, CDR2 YYEEEE. The CDR3 length is 13 residues. V usage is TRBV5-6 and J usage is TRBJ2-7; 7 bases fit TRBD1. Sequencing used peripheral blood. The receptor was derived from a woman aged 70-85 years with acute or convalescent COVID-19. CDR3 protein: CASSTDRYYEQYF. The CDR3 nucleotides are TGTGCCAGCAGCACGGACAGGTATTACGAGCAGTACTTC.